Below are 5 T cell receptor beta chains sequenced from a single sample in a study of shared clonotypes between healthy human individuals. TCRdb keeps only in-frame clones here, not all; method: immunoSEQ multiplex PCR. The sample contains around 500,000 clones, around 80% of which appear only once. Input material: PBMCs. The receptors derive from a woman in her thirties or forties in good health. Some clones in this sample may be carry-over from other donors' samples.

The chain employs TRBV7-3 and TRBJ2-6; D remains unclear. V was cut by 5 bases and J by 6 bases, with 8 bases left in between. Germline CDR1 SGHTA, CDR2 FQGTGA. The CDR3 covers 13 residues. Here the CDR3 DNA reads TGTGCCAGCAGCCTCGAATTGGCCAACGTCCTGACTTTC. This translates into CASSLELANVLTF.

J is TRBJ1-5 and V is TRBV5-1; no firm D call. CDR3 length: 16 amino acids. Germline V gene sequence: CDR1 SGHRS, CDR2 YFSETQ. The germline V and J ends were trimmed by 0 bases and 0 bases, with 10 bases remaining between them. CDR3 loop: CASSLGGGYSNQPQHF. For the CDR3, the DNA is TGCGCCAGCAGCTTGGGTGGCGGCTATAGCAATCAGCCCCAGCATTTT.

This clone was recorded a few times. The V gene is TRBV6-5, the J gene TRBJ2-1, with D perhaps TRBD2 (5 bases). There are 14 residues in the CDR3. V lost 2 bases, J lost 12 bases, and 17 bases lay in between. CDR1 MNHEY and CDR2 SVGAGI come from the germline V gene. The CDR3 spells CASSYARRTSMQFF. CDR3 DNA sequence: TGTGCCAGCAGTTACGCCCGCCGAACTAGTATGCAGTTCTTC.

The genes are TRBV2 and TRBJ2-5, with 7 bases fitting TRBD1. In germline, CDR1 is SNHLY, CDR2 FYNNEI. V lost 5 bases and J lost 0; bases outside the gene matches: 3. CDR3 length: 14 amino acids. The CDR3 region has the DNA TGTGCCAGCAGTTCGACAGGGTACCAAGAGACCCAGTACTTC. Protein sequence: CASSSTGYQETQYF.

The CDR3 reads CAWSVRANTEAFF. DNA of the CDR3: TGTGCCTGGAGTGTACGGGCGAACACTGAAGCTTTCTTT. The V gene is TRBV30, the J gene TRBJ1-1; D is ambiguous. Germline CDR1 reads GTSNPN; CDR2 reads SVGIG (reference sequence). The CDR3 loop spans 13 amino acids. V was cut by 0 bases and J by 1 base, with 6 bases left in between.